This T cell receptor (beta chain) stems from a study of shared clonotypes between healthy human individuals. General observations from the study: Having only a few donors restricted how much genetic and exposure-history diversity was captured. Between a handful of donors, naive CD4 clonotypes were shared at a level of about 5.3%.

Of note for this clone: No antigen is known for it.

Germline CDR1 SGHNT, CDR2 YYREEE (reference sequence). Between the trimmed V and J ends, which lost 0 bases and 0 bases, there was a span of 10 bases. The length of the CDR3 is 15 residues. Genomic DNA of every subset was divided equally among multiple immunoSEQ plates. The table came from immunoSEQ multiplex PCR; TCRdb's copy has only in-frame clones and leaves some out. This table holds some 1,600,000 clones, about 98% found once. The sequence came from a man between 25 and 39 years old in good health. The gene calls are TRBV5-4 and TRBJ2-7, with D perhaps TRBD1 or TRBD2 (6 bases each). The source material was naive CD4+ T cells sorted from blood. Subset meaning: CD45RA+ positively selected. The CDR3 loop is CASSLDGGLSYEQYF. CDR3 coding DNA: TGTGCCAGCAGCTTGGACGGGGGCCTCTCCTACGAGCAGTACTTC.